Presented here are 23 T cell receptor beta chains from one specimen sequenced in a study of blood T cell repertoires in COVID-19. Data came from immunoSEQ multiplex PCR; TCRdb stores just in-frame clones and leaves some out. This table has 70,000 to 80,000 clones, 83% appearing once. The sample comprised peripheral blood. The receptors were gathered from a man aged 80 or over with acute or convalescent COVID-19.

The chain has TRBV19 and TRBJ1-5; D remains unclear. The CDR3 is made up of 15 amino acids. Trimming stripped 0 bases from V and 3 bases from J, with 9 bases between. Germline V gives CDR1 LNHDA, CDR2 SQIVND (reference sequence). The CDR3, as DNA: TGTGCCAGTAGTATAGACCCTCCCTTCAATCAGCCCCAGCATTTT. Encoded protein: CASSIDPPFNQPQHF.

V usage is TRBV10-2 and J usage is TRBJ2-7; TRBD1 is a possible D gene (6 bases). Germline CDR1 WSHSY, CDR2 SAAADI. The CDR3 runs to 17 residues. V was pared by 6 bases and J by 1 base, with 22 bases between. CDR3 nucleotides: TGCGCCAGCAGCCTCTACCCCGGGACATTAACTTCCTACGAGCAGTACTTC. The encoded protein is CASSLYPGTLTSYEQYF.

This clone has just a few counts. The genes are TRBV5-1 and TRBJ2-1; tentative D call: TRBD1 (5 bases). The CDR3 consists of 14 residues. The germline CDR1 and CDR2 sequences are SGHRS and YFSETQ. The ends were cut back, 0 bases at V and 5 bases at J, with 9 bases in the middle. CDR3 residues: CASSLDRLDNEQFF. CDR3 nucleotide sequence: TGCGCCAGCAGCTTGGACAGGTTGGACAATGAGCAGTTCTTC.

J is TRBJ2-3 and V is TRBV2; possibly TRBD1 for D (5 bases). V dropped 6 bases and J dropped 0 bases, with 16 bases sitting between them. The CDR3 length is 16 residues. Germline V gives CDR1 SNHLY, CDR2 FYNNEI. CDR3 nucleotide sequence: TGTGCCAGCAGGGATCCAGGGTCCCCTAGCACAGATACGCAGTATTTT. As protein: CASRDPGSPSTDTQYF.

The table lists this clone with a count of one. The chain employs TRBV6-2 or TRBV6-3 and TRBJ1-1; D perhaps matches TRBD1 (5 bases). The germline V gene has CDR1 MNHEY and CDR2 SVGEGT. V dropped 2 bases and J dropped 5 bases, with 9 bases sitting between them. The CDR3 has 13 residues. In nucleotides, the CDR3 is TGTGCCAGCAGTTACAGGGGAATAACTGAAGCTTTCTTT. This sequence encodes CASSYRGITEAFF.

The chain links TRBV5-1 to TRBJ2-2; D unresolved. The CDR3 runs 13 residues. The V gene's germline CDR1 is SGHRS and CDR2 YFSETQ. Trimming removed 2 bases from V and 4 bases from J, with 6 bases in between. The CDR3 reads CASSLGVTGELFF. Here the CDR3 DNA reads TGCGCCAGCAGCTTAGGAGTCACCGGGGAGCTGTTTTTT.

V and J are TRBV5-1 and TRBJ2-6, with TRBD1 matching over 7 bases. The V gene's germline CDR1 is SGHRS and CDR2 YFSETQ. V trimming: 4 bases; J trimming: 0 bases; junction bases outside the gene matches: 4. This CDR3 has 16 residues. In nucleotides, the CDR3 is TGCGCCAGCAGCCCTGGACAGGCCTCTGGGGCCAACGTCCTGACTTTC. Its protein product is CASSPGQASGANVLTF.

The rearrangement joins TRBV18 to TRBJ2-3; 11 nucleotides align to TRBD2. This CDR3 has 19 residues. Germline CDR1 reads KGHSH; CDR2 reads LQKENI. The V and J ends lost 1 base and 1 base, in that order; junction bases with no gene match: 10. CDR3 in amino acids: CASSPLISGGASGTDTQYF. CDR3 bases: TGTGCCAGCTCACCACTTATTAGCGGGGGGGCCTCGGGCACAGATACGCAGTATTTT.

This clone was seen once. The DNA is omitted, as the CDR3 cannot be located on it reliably, and the CDR3 follows TCRdb's listing. The rearrangement links TRBV18 to TRBJ1-1; the table assigns TRBD1, which was not confirmed against the DNA. The CDR3 extends over 17 residues, inclusive of both ends. CDR1 is KGHSH and CDR2 is LQKENI in the germline V gene. CDR3 loop: CASSPPNSGQGGTEAFF.

This rearrangement joins TRBV10-3 to TRBJ2-1, with D possibly being TRBD1 (7 bases). Trimming stripped 0 bases from V and 6 bases from J, with 15 bases between. CDR1 is ENHRY, CDR2 SYGVKD, per germline. The CDR3 is made up of 16 amino acids. The CDR3 DNA reads TGTGCCATCAGTGAGTCGAACAGGGGAGGACCCAATGAGCAGTTCTTC. It translates to CAISESNRGGPNEQFF.

The gene calls are TRBV5-1 and TRBJ2-7, with 8 bases aligning to TRBD1. The length of the CDR3 is 16 residues. CDR1 and CDR2 (germline): SGHRS, YFSETQ. With 1 base clipped from V and 6 bases from J, the junction kept 12 bases outside the gene matches. Here the CDR3 reads CASSLTGTGFEGEQYF. The CDR3 coding sequence is TGCGCCAGCAGCTTGACCGGGACAGGATTTGAGGGCGAGCAGTACTTC.

This clone was found a few times. This rearrangement joins TRBV11-2 to TRBJ2-1; TRBD2 matches 7 bases. Germline lookup yields CDR1 SGHAT and CDR2 FQNNGV. V lost 8 bases to trimming and J lost 4 bases; unmatched junction nucleotides: 5. CDR3 length: 13 residues. The CDR3 reads CASSPAGYNEQFF. DNA for the CDR3: TGTGCCAGCTCCCCAGCGGGGTACAATGAGCAGTTCTTC.

The chain carries TRBV5-5 and TRBJ2-5; D call uncertain. CDR1 SGHKS and CDR2 YYEKEE come from the germline V gene (reference sequence). This CDR3 has 15 amino acids. Trimming shortened V by 3 bases and J by 0 bases, and 12 bases separated the two germline ends. The CDR3 DNA sequence: TGTGCCAGCAGCTCCCCAGGCCTGTACCAAGAGACCCAGTACTTC. This translates into CASSSPGLYQETQYF.

The gene calls are TRBV6-2 or TRBV6-3 and TRBJ2-1, with 9 bases matching TRBD2. V lost 5 bases, J lost 4 bases, and 6 bases stayed unmatched. The CDR3 spans 15 residues. Germline loops: CDR1 MNHEY, CDR2 SVGEGT. CDR3 in amino acids: CASSGAGGKYNEQFF. The CDR3 nucleotides read TGTGCCAGCAGTGGTGCGGGGGGGAAGTACAATGAGCAGTTCTTC.

This clone was detected once. The chain has TRBV10-1 and TRBJ2-7, with D tentatively TRBD2 (6 bases). The ends were cut back, 4 bases at V and 2 bases at J, with 6 bases in the middle. The CDR3 spans 12 residues. Germline CDR1 is WNHNN and CDR2 is SYGVQD (reference sequence). Written as DNA, the CDR3 is TGCGCCAGCAGTGCGGGGGCCTACGAGCAGTACTTC. As protein: CASSAGAYEQYF.

V is TRBV19 and J is TRBJ2-1; no clear D gene. V was pared by 1 base and J by 0 bases, with 10 bases between. CDR1 LNHDA and CDR2 SQIVND come from the germline V gene (reference sequence). The CDR3 consists of 16 residues. CDR3 in DNA: TGTGCCAGTAGTATAGCCCGCACGAGCTCCTACAATGAGCAGTTCTTC. It specifies CASSIARTSSYNEQFF. Full variable domain (remainder filled in from reference TRBV19 and TRBJ2-1): DGGITQSPKYLFRKEGQNVTLSCEQNLNHDAMYWYRQDPGQGLRLIYYSQIVNDFQKGDIAEGYSVSREKKESFPLTVTSAQKNPTAFYLCASSIARTSSYNEQFFGPGTRLTVL.

This clone was recorded only once. V gene TRBV28 combines with J gene TRBJ1-2; D gene ambiguous. Germline values: CDR1 MDHEN, CDR2 SYDVKM. The length of the CDR3 is 15 residues. V lost 8 bases and J lost 0, with 16 bases in between. The CDR3 DNA sequence: TGTGCCAGCGGGGAGGCAGGCGAAGCTAACTATGGCTACACCTTC. The encoded protein is CASGEAGEANYGYTF.

The chain's CDR3 is CASSLPGGTTEAFF. DNA for the CDR3: TGCGCCAGCAGCTTGCCAGGGGGAACCACTGAAGCTTTCTTT. The genes are TRBV5-1 and TRBJ1-1, with 7 bases matching TRBD1. This CDR3 has 14 amino acids. Germline V CDR1 and CDR2: SGHRS, YFSETQ. Trimming removed 1 base from V and 4 bases from J; junction bases left unmatched: 4.

The gene calls are TRBV28 and TRBJ2-1; TRBD1 agrees at 7 bases. With V trimmed by 6 bases and J by 7 bases, 12 bases remained unmatched. The CDR3 runs 15 residues. Germline loops: CDR1 MDHEN, CDR2 SYDVKM. The CDR3 bases are TGTGCCAGCAGCAAACAAACAGGGGTCGGTAATGAGCAGTTCTTC. Translating it yields CASSKQTGVGNEQFF.

The chain couples TRBV30 to TRBJ1-6, with D hard to call. Trimming shortened V by 2 bases and J by 9 bases, and 11 bases separated the two germline ends. Germline V lookup: CDR1 GTSNPN, CDR2 SVGIG (reference sequence). CDR3 size: 13 residues. CDR3 DNA: TGTGCCTGGAGTATGACTGCTGGTTCACCCCTCCACTTT. It translates to CAWSMTAGSPLHF.

The gene calls are TRBV9 and TRBJ2-1; TRBD1 aligns across 9 bases. Trimming took 0 bases from V and 4 from J; bases not matched to a gene: 2. The germline gives CDR1 SGDLS, CDR2 YYNGEE. This CDR3 has 15 residues. The CDR3 loop reads CASSVATGGYNEQFF. The DNA for the CDR3 is TGTGCCAGCAGCGTAGCGACAGGGGGGTACAATGAGCAGTTCTTC.

The chain employs TRBV28 and TRBJ1-2; 7 nucleotides agree with TRBD1. With 7 bases clipped from V and 2 bases from J, the junction kept 4 bases outside the gene matches. CDR1 MDHEN and CDR2 SYDVKM come from the germline V gene. The length of the CDR3 is 13 residues. CDR3: CASKGQPNYGYTF. The CDR3, as DNA: TGTGCCAGCAAGGGACAGCCAAACTATGGCTACACCTTC.

This chain connects TRBV28 to TRBJ1-6, with D uncertain. Germline CDR1 MDHEN, CDR2 SYDVKM. The V and J ends lost 0 bases and 4 bases respectively, with 10 bases between them. CDR3 size: 16 residues. In nucleotides, the CDR3 is TGTGCCAGCAGTTTATGGGGGAGGGAATATAATTCACCCCTCCACTTT. Translation: CASSLWGREYNSPLHF.